This record looks at one TCR beta chain sequence and its context. Its cognate antigen is unknown. The source of the sample is a study of T cell responses to AZD1222 COVID-19 vaccine. Whole-study results and caveats: Elevations in Spike-specific TCR breadth and depth followed administration of two AZD1222 doses.

Data came from immunoSEQ multiplex PCR; TCRdb stores just in-frame clones and leaves some out. The sample lists over 100,000 clones, more than 75% occurring once. The CDR3 length is 14 residues. V gave up 5 bases and J gave up 7 bases, with 12 bases separating them. Per the germline V gene, CDR1 is SGHTA and CDR2 is FQGNSA. The sequence came from an adult in good health. Material: peripheral blood, obtained on day 0 of AZD1222 vaccination. The J gene is TRBJ1-6, the V gene TRBV7-2, with D unclear. CDR3 region: CASSPRPGNSPLHF. DNA of the CDR3: TGTGCCAGCAGCCCAAGACCGGGAAATTCACCCCTCCACTTT.